The present T cell receptor (beta chain) was sequenced within a study of blood T cell repertoires in COVID-19 (dated by TCRdb to 2019 to 2021). Background on the whole study: The collaborator samples originated in the United States, Italy and Spain and spanned the acute and convalescent phases of COVID-19. The material from the prospective study consisted of cDNA or gDNA derived from T cells, B-cell-depleted T cells, or PBMCs. Deeply sampled blood TCRbeta repertoires from subjects exposed to, actively infected with, or recovered from COVID-19 were included in the dataset. A freely available public database, intended as a resource for researchers studying the immune response to SARS-CoV-2, is where the repertoires were released. The samples were drawn from two sources: the first 160 participants of the ongoing ImmuneRACE study, and about 1,300 subjects contributed by 6 global collaborators. A de-identified subject ID, COVID-19 status, age in years and sex were almost always included in the sample metadata. HLA class I and class II types, where available, came from metadata supplied by the sample provider rather than from assay-based typing. General study outcomes and caveats: How much clinical and demographic metadata was included differed by source and by participant, and the metadata was provided uncurated.

The cysteine opens and the phenylalanine closes a CDR3 of 14 amino acids. Left in the record is the CDR3 DNA by itself, 42 bases read in frame from the first base. Per the germline V gene, SGHTA is the CDR1 and FQGNSA is the CDR2. V loses 1 base, J loses 3 bases, and the germline ends lie 7 bases apart. In Seattle, one collaborating source enrolled patients while the infection was active and tracked those patients longitudinally over the course of disease. Collaborating institutions collected whole blood in K2EDTA tubes following their own protocols. For TCRbeta analysis, collaborator samples were shipped as frozen whole blood, as isolated PBMCs, or as DNA extracted from either sample type. To note about this clone: Its antigen target is currently unknown. Nothing much larger sits one base from this clone, and base qualities are not available.

The immunoSEQ Assay, a bias-controlled multiplex PCR, was used to amplify TCRbeta CDR3 regions from genomic DNA. The study's own analysis went as follows. Within the assay, amplification of reference gene primers was used to estimate how many nucleated cells each sample contained. To quantify the absolute abundance of each unique TCRbeta CDR3 rearrangement, sequence reads were collapsed and filtered. Productive Simpson clonality was computed per sample as the square root of Simpson's diversity index over productive rearrangements. Entries here come from immuneACCESS through TCRdb and include only in-frame sequences with V and J called. Some clones fail to appear in such tables; in the studies checked, an unresolved V gene covers under half of the shortfall, and the cause of the remainder is unknown. V, J and clone size derive from that table, while D and trimming were established from the DNA sequence. For this sample the table gives roughly 150,000 clones, of which approximately 91% were detected only once. The ten top clones hold roughly 5.3% of the sample.

The source is a man between 18 and 29 years old with COVID-19, enrolled during active disease. The rearrangement combines TRBV7-2 with TRBJ2-1, with TRBD2 perhaps the D gene, on 5 matching bases. Specimen: peripheral blood. The bases are TGTGCCAGCAGCTTAGTAGCGATCTACAATGAGCAGTTCTTC. Its protein reads: CASSLVAIYNEQFF.